This T cell receptor beta chain was sequenced for a study of response to subunit inactivated influenza vaccine. This clonotype came up a few times. What it binds is unknown. TCRdb called the RT-PCR reads again in MiXCR, with one record for every CDR3 protein. Counted here are around 480,000 distinct CDR3 sequences, about 10% occurring once; the ten biggest clones make up around 12%. Study results and caveats: Authors suggested that a seasonal influenza vaccination recruits few new T cells each time.

The source material was PBMCs from blood, sampled roughly 47 days after vaccination. The source of this sequence is a man aged 45 to 65 who received an inactivated influenza vaccine.

The CDR3 reads CASSRPRINEQYF. DNA of the CDR3: TGTGCCAGCTCCCGGCCGCGGATCAACGAGCAGTACTTC. This chain joins TRBV12-3 or TRBV12-4 and TRBJ2-7; no firm D call. The CDR3 is 13 residues long. V lost 8 bases to trimming and J lost 5 bases, with 16 bases between them.